A single sample is the source of the 13 T cell receptor beta chains below, sequenced in a study of identical twins. TCRdb reanalysed the 5' RACE reads using MiXCR and keeps one entry per CDR3 protein. The sample shows 700,000 or so distinct CDR3 sequences, 8.5% to 9.5% of them seen only once. These same records also appear under a second study, on yellow fever vaccine responses in identical twins.

Sequenced material: PBMCs. All receptors derive from a woman in her late teens or twenties in good health.

In this sample, this clonotype turned up many times. The chain carries TRBV2 and TRBJ1-5; D is unclear. Germline V gives CDR1 SNHLY, CDR2 FYNNEI. V was cut by 1 base and J by 5 bases, with 12 bases left in between. CDR3 length: 15 residues. CDR3 region: CASSEVGGRYQPQHF. The CDR3 DNA reads as TGTGCCAGCAGTGAAGTCGGCGGGAGGTATCAGCCCCAGCATTTT.

The J gene is TRBJ1-6, the V gene TRBV6-1, with TRBD1 matching 9 bases. Per the germline V gene, CDR1 is MNHNS and CDR2 is SASEGT. The CDR3 runs 15 residues. The junction had 10 bases not matched to a gene; V was cut back by 6 bases and J by 10 bases. In DNA, the CDR3 is TGTGCCAGCAGGAAACAGGGGGCAGCCAGATCACCCCTCCACTTT. Its protein is CASRKQGAARSPLHF.

This clonotype was recorded many times. The chain carries TRBV7-9 and TRBJ2-5, with D possibly TRBD2 on 6 matching bases. CDR1 SEHNR and CDR2 FQNEAQ come from the germline V gene (reference sequence). The CDR3 loop spans 17 amino acids. Trimming took 4 bases from V and 4 from J, leaving 22 bases between them. The CDR3 reads CASSSREKRGLGETQYF. Here the CDR3 DNA reads TGTGCCAGCAGCTCCCGGGAGAAAAGAGGCCTAGGAGAGACCCAGTACTTC.

CDR3 protein: CSAGGYTGHEQYF. CDR3 coding DNA: TGCAGTGCTGGGGGATATACCGGCCACGAGCAGTACTTC. The V gene is TRBV20-1, the J gene TRBJ2-7, with D perhaps given as TRBD1 or TRBD2 (5 bases each). Germline CDR1 DFQATT, CDR2 SNEGSKA (reference sequence). The V and J ends lost 5 bases and 5 bases respectively, with 16 bases between them. The CDR3 is 13 amino acids.

The CDR3 sequence is CASSYQGGFQPQHF. The CDR3 DNA is TGCGCCAGCAGTTATCAGGGCGGATTTCAGCCCCAGCATTTT. The chain employs TRBV10-2 and TRBJ1-5; tentatively, D is TRBD1 (5 bases). V gave up 5 bases and J gave up 6 bases, with 14 bases separating them. Germline assignment: CDR1 WSHSY and CDR2 SAAADI. This CDR3 is 14 amino acids long.

In its sample, this clonotype was seen many times. One end of the junction fails to match germline, which may point to a read error. The V gene is TRBV4-3, the J gene TRBJ2-2; D not certain. This CDR3 has 13 amino acids. Germline V gives CDR1 LGHNA, CDR2 YSLEER. The DNA of the CDR3 is TGTGCCAGCAGCCAAACGAACACCGGGGAGCTGTTTTTT. Protein sequence: CASSQTNTGELFF.

This clonotype was counted between two and nine times. The genes are TRBV6-1 and TRBJ2-3; 14 bases map to TRBD2. Losses at the gene ends were 6 bases for V and 3 bases for J; bases not matched to a gene: 8. The CDR3 is made up of 17 amino acids. Germline loops: CDR1 MNHNS, CDR2 SASEGT. The CDR3 spells CASSRGTSGSMTDTQYF. In nucleotides, the CDR3 is TGTGCCAGCAGCCGAGGGACTAGCGGGAGTATGACAGATACGCAGTATTTT.

The rearrangement uses TRBV6-1 and TRBJ2-2; maybe TRBD1 (5 bases). The germline V gene has CDR1 MNHNS and CDR2 SASEGT. V was clipped by 2 bases and J by 2 bases, with 9 bases between them. The CDR3 length is 15 residues. The CDR3 sequence is CASSELRGNTGELFF. The CDR3 DNA is TGTGCCAGCAGTGAATTAAGGGGAAACACCGGGGAGCTGTTTTTT.

The V call is TRBV11-2, the J call TRBJ2-7; 7 nucleotides align to TRBD1. CDR1 and CDR2 (germline): SGHAT, FQNNGV. The CDR3 covers 14 residues. J was trimmed by 5 bases and V by 3 bases; bases with no gene match: 7. The CDR3 DNA sequence: TGTGCCAGCAGCTTGACAGGGTCCGGCGACGAGCAGTACTTC. Its protein is CASSLTGSGDEQYF.

This clonotype has more than one count but fewer than ten. J is TRBJ2-1 and V is TRBV5-1; 14 nucleotides agree with TRBD2. CDR3 length: 17 residues. V shed 2 bases, J shed 3 bases, and the junction held 4 bases outside the gene matches. The V gene's germline CDR1 is SGHRS and CDR2 YFSETQ. This CDR3 is CASSFGLAGGIYNEQFF. The CDR3 DNA reads as TGCGCCAGCAGCTTCGGACTAGCGGGGGGTATCTACAATGAGCAGTTCTTC. Looking up the rest from reference TRBV5-1 and TRBJ2-1 gives the full variable domain: KAGVTQTPRYLIKTRGQQVTLSCSPISGHRSVSWYQQTPGQGLQFLFEYFSETQRNKGNFPGRFSGRQFSNSRSEMNVSTLELGDSALYLCASSFGLAGGIYNEQFFGPGTRLTVL.

The chain joins TRBV10-1 to TRBJ2-1; 15 nucleotides line up with TRBD2. V dropped 4 bases and J dropped 13; count of bases not matched to a gene: 14. Per the germline V gene, CDR1 is WNHNN and CDR2 is SYGVQD (reference sequence). The CDR3 loop spans 17 amino acids. CDR3 residues: CASSAGTVRTSGRGQFF. The DNA of the CDR3 is TGCGCCAGCAGTGCCGGGACAGTTCGGACTAGCGGGAGGGGACAGTTCTTC.

This clonotype was observed at least ten times. The genes are TRBV5-1 and TRBJ2-1, with D tentatively TRBD2 (6 bases). CDR3 length: 16 amino acids. V lost 4 bases and J lost 4, with 18 bases in between. The germline V gene encodes CDR1 SGHRS and CDR2 YFSETQ. This CDR3 is CASSIASGLTYNEQFF. The CDR3 nucleotides read TGCGCCAGCAGCATAGCGTCGGGACTTACGTACAATGAGCAGTTCTTC. Full variable domain (remainder filled in from reference TRBV5-1 and TRBJ2-1): KAGVTQTPRYLIKTRGQQVTLSCSPISGHRSVSWYQQTPGQGLQFLFEYFSETQRNKGNFPGRFSGRQFSNSRSEMNVSTLELGDSALYLCASSIASGLTYNEQFFGPGTRLTVL.

The chain joins TRBV6-2 or TRBV6-3 to TRBJ1-2; 9 nucleotides agree with TRBD1. This CDR3 is built from 14 residues. Germline V gives CDR1 MNHEY, CDR2 SVGEGT. J was trimmed by 14 bases and V by 2 bases; bases with no gene match: 12. The DNA for the CDR3 is TGTGCCAGCAGTTACGGGACAGGGTCCTATGGCTGGACCTTC. Its translation is CASSYGTGSYGWTF.